This T cell receptor (beta chain) comes out of a study of regulatory T cells in long-lasting Graves disease. Per germline, CDR1 GTSNPN and CDR2 SVGIG (reference sequence). The CDR3 runs 13 residues. The germline V and J ends were trimmed by 0 bases and 13 bases, with 16 bases remaining between them. Details on this clonotype: Antigen unknown. This likely traces to a read error, being one base from a far larger clone.

Time point indicated: newly diagnosed GD, antithyroid drugs for less than 3 months. RNA extracted from PBMCs served as the sequencing template. Sequencing libraries for TCR beta were prepared with iRepertoire HTBI primers and Arm-PCR of CDR3 regions. TCRdb independently ran MiXCR on the multiplex PCR reads; one entry per CDR3 protein. The table includes about 220,000 distinct CDR3 sequences, around a fifth detected once. General study points: Not thyroid tissue but only peripheral blood was studied.

The same sample was also used in a study of T cells in Graves' hyperthyroidism and ophthalmopathy. As that study records: Diagnosis of hyperthyroidism was new in patients aged 18 to 65, and its duration was under 2 months. Clinical symptoms, serum thyroxine, TRAb, thyroid ultrasound and orbital computed tomography established diagnosis. The HTBI primer set drove a first-round RT-PCR of the TCR CDR3.

The sequencing here drew on peripheral blood mononuclear cells (PBMCs), taken at new diagnosis, from a patient treated with antithyroid drugs. The TCR sequence derives from a woman under 40 with Graves disease. The chain carries TRBV30 and TRBJ2-4; D is unclear. The DNA for the CDR3 is TGTGCCTGGAGTGTAAGGGAAACCAATGAGCAGTACTTC. It yields the protein CAWSVRETNEQYF.